A selection of T cell receptor beta chains follows, all from one sample in a study of cytomegalovirus exposure and HLA in healthy donors. Sequencing was performed with immunoSEQ multiplex PCR; in TCRdb, only in-frame clones are kept and a portion is missing. The profile shows 150,000 to 200,000 clones, 60% to 80% of them singletons. Specimen: PBMCs. These receptors were obtained from a woman under 40 in good health and CMV-seronegative. CDR3s include the opening cysteine and the closing phenylalanine or tryptophan. The D gene is left open where the match is weak. Size values are once, few and many counts, or a class for expanded clones, and some rows have none.

DNA: TGTGCCAGCAGCTTATGGCCACAAGAGACCCAGTACTTC
CDR3: CASSLWPQETQYF
D: .
size: .
V: TRBV7-9
J: TRBJ2-5

DNA: TGTGCCAGCAGTGAAGTCGGTCGGGCTTTCTTT
CDR3: CASSEVGRAFF
D: .
size: .
V: TRBV6-1
J: TRBJ1-1

DNA: TGTGCCAGCAGTTACGAGGTGGTCAAAAACATTCAGTACTTC
CDR3: CASSYEVVKNIQYF
D: .
size: .
V: TRBV6-6
J: TRBJ2-4

DNA: TGTGCCAGCAGCTGGCGGGTGGGCGTGAACACTGAAGCTTTCTTT
CDR3: CASSWRVGVNTEAFF
D: .
size: few
V: TRBV5-4
J: TRBJ1-1

DNA: TGTGCCAGCAGCGTAACAGGGGGCCTCACTGAAGCTTTCTTT
CDR3: CASSVTGGLTEAFF
D: TRBD1
size: .
V: TRBV9
J: TRBJ1-1

DNA: TGTGCCAGCAGCCCGGGATCGGGGTACAATGAGCAGTTCTTC
CDR3: CASSPGSGYNEQFF
D: .
size: .
V: TRBV7-9
J: TRBJ2-1

DNA: TGTGCCAGCAGTTCGGGACAGGGTCTAAGGGTAAATCAGCCCCAGCATTTT
CDR3: CASSSGQGLRVNQPQHF
D: TRBD1
size: .
V: TRBV2
J: TRBJ1-5

DNA: TGTGCCAGCAGCACAGGGGTTAACTATGGCTACACCTTC
CDR3: CASSTGVNYGYTF
D: TRBD1
size: .
V: TRBV28
J: TRBJ1-2

DNA: TGTGCTAGTGGTTTGGCCACCCTTGACAGGGGAGAGGCGATCTACGAGCAGTACTTC
CDR3: CASGLATLDRGEAIYEQYF
D: TRBD1
size: .
V: TRBV12-5
J: TRBJ2-7

DNA: TGTGCCAGCGCCCGCAGCTACGAGCAGTACTTC
CDR3: CASARSYEQYF
D: .
size: .
V: TRBV25-1
J: TRBJ2-7

DNA: TGCGCCAGCAGCTTGAGAGGGACAGGGCTCTACAATGAGCAGTTCTTC
CDR3: CASSLRGTGLYNEQFF
D: TRBD1
size: few
V: TRBV5-1
J: TRBJ2-1

DNA: TGTGCCAGCAGCCGCTCCGGGGTGAGCGGGGAGACCCAGTACTTC
CDR3: CASSRSGVSGETQYF
D: .
size: .
V: TRBV5-4
J: TRBJ2-5

DNA: TGTGCCAGCAGTCCCCGGGACAGAGCTAACTATGGCTACACCTTC
CDR3: CASSPRDRANYGYTF
D: TRBD1
size: .
V: TRBV2
J: TRBJ1-2

DNA: TGTGCCACCAGCACCATTTCGACTAATGGCTACACCTTC
CDR3: CATSTISTNGYTF
D: .
size: .
V: TRBV15
J: TRBJ1-2

DNA: TGTGCCAGCAGCTTAGATGGCCGCACCTACAATGAGCAGTTCTTC
CDR3: CASSLDGRTYNEQFF
D: .
size: few
V: TRBV7-2
J: TRBJ2-1

DNA: TGTGCCAGTAGTTCTCGTGGCTACACCTTC
CDR3: CASSSRGYTF
D: .
size: .
V: TRBV19
J: TRBJ1-2

DNA: TGTGCCAGCAGCCCACACCAGGGGGCGAATGAAAAACTGTTTTTT
CDR3: CASSPHQGANEKLFF
D: TRBD1
size: once
V: TRBV14
J: TRBJ1-4

DNA: TGTGCCAGCACCGGGGGAGGGGTTGGAGCGGACGAGCAGTACTTC
CDR3: CASTGGGVGADEQYF
D: TRBD2
size: .
V: TRBV2
J: TRBJ2-7

DNA: TGTGCCATCTCGGCGGTTAACTATGGCCACACCTTC
CDR3: CAISAVNYGHTF
D: .
size: .
V: TRBV2
J: TRBJ1-2

DNA: TGTGCCAGCAGTTTCGCGACCGGGACAGGGGATCAGCCCCAGCATTTT
CDR3: CASSFATGTGDQPQHF
D: TRBD1
size: .
V: TRBV6-6
J: TRBJ1-5

DNA: TGTGCCAGCAGCGCGCGGACAGGGTCCTACGAGCAGTACTTC
CDR3: CASSARTGSYEQYF
D: TRBD1
size: .
V: TRBV5-4
J: TRBJ2-7

DNA: TGCGCCAGCAGCTTAGGACTAGCGGTAGAGACCCAGTACTTC
CDR3: CASSLGLAVETQYF
D: TRBD2
size: .
V: TRBV5-1
J: TRBJ2-5

DNA: TGTGCCAGCAGACCTAGCGGGGGTTCGTTCAATGAGCAGTTCTTC
CDR3: CASRPSGGSFNEQFF
D: TRBD2
size: .
V: TRBV5-4
J: TRBJ2-1

DNA: TGCGCCAGCAGCTCCAGGGGGACAGGGAAAGAGACCCAGTACTTC
CDR3: CASSSRGTGKETQYF
D: TRBD1
size: .
V: TRBV5-1
J: TRBJ2-5

DNA: TGTGCCAGCAGTGAAATCCTTGCGGACTTGAATTCACCCCTCCACTTT
CDR3: CASSEILADLNSPLHF
D: .
size: .
V: TRBV6-1
J: TRBJ1-6

DNA: TGTGCCACCAGCAGAGACTCACTGACAGTGGGGGCCAACGTCCTGACTTTC
CDR3: CATSRDSLTVGANVLTF
D: .
size: .
V: TRBV15
J: TRBJ2-6

DNA: TGCGCCAGCAGCTCTGGACAGAAGAACACTGAAGCTTTCTTT
CDR3: CASSSGQKNTEAFF
D: .
size: .
V: TRBV5-1
J: TRBJ1-1

DNA: TGTGCCACCAGCACTGACGGTAGCGGTGGCTACACCTTC
CDR3: CATSTDGSGGYTF
D: .
size: .
V: TRBV15
J: TRBJ1-2